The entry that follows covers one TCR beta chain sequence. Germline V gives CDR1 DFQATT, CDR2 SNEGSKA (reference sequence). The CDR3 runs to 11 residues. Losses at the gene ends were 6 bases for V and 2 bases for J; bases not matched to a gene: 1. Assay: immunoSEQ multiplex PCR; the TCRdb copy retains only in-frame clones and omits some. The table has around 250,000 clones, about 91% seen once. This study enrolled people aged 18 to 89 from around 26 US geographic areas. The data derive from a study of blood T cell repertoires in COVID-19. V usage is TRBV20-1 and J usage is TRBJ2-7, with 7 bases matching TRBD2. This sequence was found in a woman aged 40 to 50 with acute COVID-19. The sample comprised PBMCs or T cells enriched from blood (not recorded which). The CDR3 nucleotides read TGCAGTGCCGGGACTACCTACGAGCAGTACTTC. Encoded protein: CSAGTTYEQYF.